The clone carrying this TCR beta chain was observed once. Its antigen is currently unknown. The germline CDR1 and CDR2 sequences are SEHNR and FQNEAQ (reference sequence). V was pared by 2 bases and J by 0 bases, with 9 bases of the junction left unmatched. The CDR3 totals 17 residues. The sample is drawn from a study of OX40 agonist ivuxolimab in advanced cancers. Study results and caveats: Clonal expansion from baseline to week 6 occurred in both CD4+ and CD8+ T cells. CD8+ T cells showed, on average, more clonal expansion than CD4+ cells.

Produced via immunoSEQ multiplex PCR; TCRdb's table is partial and in-frame only. The data contain 55,000 to 75,000 clones, 84% of them singletons. The sample was CD4+ or CD8+ T cells sorted from blood, taken in a trial of the OX40 agonist ivuxolimab. V gene TRBV7-9 combines with J gene TRBJ1-1; 7 bases match TRBD1. The clonotype originates from an adult with an advanced solid tumor such as melanoma, head and neck, liver or kidney cancer. CDR3 bases: TGTGCCAGCAGCTTAAGCCCAGACAGGGCCATGAACACTGAAGCTTTCTTT. It specifies CASSLSPDRAMNTEAFF.